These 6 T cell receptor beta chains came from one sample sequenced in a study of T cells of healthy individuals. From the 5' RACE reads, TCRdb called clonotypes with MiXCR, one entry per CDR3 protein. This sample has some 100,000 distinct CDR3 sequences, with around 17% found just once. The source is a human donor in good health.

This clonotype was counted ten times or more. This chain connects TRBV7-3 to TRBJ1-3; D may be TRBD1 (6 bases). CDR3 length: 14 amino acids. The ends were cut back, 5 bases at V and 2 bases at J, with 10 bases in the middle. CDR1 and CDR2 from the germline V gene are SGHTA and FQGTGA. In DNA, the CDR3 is TGTGCCAGCAGCATTACAGGGACTGGAAACACCATATATTTT. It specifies CASSITGTGNTIYF.

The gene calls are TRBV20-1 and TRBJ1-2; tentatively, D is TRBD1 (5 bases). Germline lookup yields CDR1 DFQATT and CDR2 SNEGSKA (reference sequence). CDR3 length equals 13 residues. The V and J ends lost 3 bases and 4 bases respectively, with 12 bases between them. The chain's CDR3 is CSARGGSGYGYTF. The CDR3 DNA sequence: TGCAGTGCTAGGGGGGGGTCCGGCTATGGCTACACCTTC.

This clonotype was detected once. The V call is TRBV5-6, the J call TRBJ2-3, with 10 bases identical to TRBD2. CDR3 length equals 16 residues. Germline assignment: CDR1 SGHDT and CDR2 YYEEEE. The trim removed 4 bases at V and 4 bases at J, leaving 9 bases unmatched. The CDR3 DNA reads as TGTGCCAGCAGCATTGGGACTAGCGCCTTTCCAGATACGCAGTATTTT. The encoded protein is CASSIGTSAFPDTQYF.

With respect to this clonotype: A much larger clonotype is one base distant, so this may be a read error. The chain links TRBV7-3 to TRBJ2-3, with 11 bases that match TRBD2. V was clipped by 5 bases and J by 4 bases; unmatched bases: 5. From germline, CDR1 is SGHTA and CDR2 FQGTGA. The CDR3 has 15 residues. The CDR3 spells CASSVAGGPSDTQYF. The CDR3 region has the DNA TGTGCCAGCAGCGTAGCGGGAGGGCCATCAGATACGCAGTATTTT.

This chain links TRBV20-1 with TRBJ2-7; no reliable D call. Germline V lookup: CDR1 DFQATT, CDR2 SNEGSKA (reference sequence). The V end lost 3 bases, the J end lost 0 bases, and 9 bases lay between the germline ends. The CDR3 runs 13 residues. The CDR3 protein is CSASPGSSYEQYF. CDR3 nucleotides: TGCAGTGCTAGCCCGGGCAGCTCCTACGAGCAGTACTTC.

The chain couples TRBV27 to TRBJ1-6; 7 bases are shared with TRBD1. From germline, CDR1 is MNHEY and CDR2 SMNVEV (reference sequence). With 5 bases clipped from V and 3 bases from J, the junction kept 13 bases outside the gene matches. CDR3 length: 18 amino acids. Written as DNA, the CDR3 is TGTGCCAGCAGTCAGAAACCGGGACAGAGGAACTATAATTCACCCCTCCACTTT. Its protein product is CASSQKPGQRNYNSPLHF.